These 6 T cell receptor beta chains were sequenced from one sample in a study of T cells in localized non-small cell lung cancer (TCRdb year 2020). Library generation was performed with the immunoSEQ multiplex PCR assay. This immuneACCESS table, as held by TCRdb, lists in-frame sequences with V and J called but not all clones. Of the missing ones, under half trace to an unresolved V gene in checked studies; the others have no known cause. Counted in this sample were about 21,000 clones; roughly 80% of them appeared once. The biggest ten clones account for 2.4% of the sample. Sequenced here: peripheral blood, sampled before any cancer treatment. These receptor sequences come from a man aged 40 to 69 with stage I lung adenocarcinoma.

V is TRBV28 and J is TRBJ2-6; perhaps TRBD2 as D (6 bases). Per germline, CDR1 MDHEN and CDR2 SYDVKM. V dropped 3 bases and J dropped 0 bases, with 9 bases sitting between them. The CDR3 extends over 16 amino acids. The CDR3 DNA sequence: TGTGCCAGCAGTTTCCCCGGGGGCTCTGGGGCCAACGTCCTGACTTTC. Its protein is CASSFPGGSGANVLTF.

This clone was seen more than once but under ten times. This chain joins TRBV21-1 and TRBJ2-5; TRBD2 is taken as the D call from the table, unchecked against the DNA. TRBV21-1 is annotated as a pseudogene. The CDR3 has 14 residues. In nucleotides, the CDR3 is TGTGCCAGCAGCAAGGGAGGGGGAGAAGAGACCCAGTACTTC. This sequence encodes CASSKGGGEETQYF.

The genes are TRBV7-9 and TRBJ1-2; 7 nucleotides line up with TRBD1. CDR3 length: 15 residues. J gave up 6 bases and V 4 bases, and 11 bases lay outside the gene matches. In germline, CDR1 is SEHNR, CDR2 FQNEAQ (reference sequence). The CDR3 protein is CASSSYRGPRDGYTF. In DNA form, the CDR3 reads TGTGCCAGCAGCTCCTACAGGGGCCCTCGCGATGGCTACACCTTC.

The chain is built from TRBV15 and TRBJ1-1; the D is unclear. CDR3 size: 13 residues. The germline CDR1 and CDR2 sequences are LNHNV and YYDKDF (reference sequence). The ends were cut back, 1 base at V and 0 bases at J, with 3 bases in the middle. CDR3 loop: CATSRVVNTEAFF. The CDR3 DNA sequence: TGTGCCACCAGCAGAGTCGTGAACACTGAAGCTTTCTTT.

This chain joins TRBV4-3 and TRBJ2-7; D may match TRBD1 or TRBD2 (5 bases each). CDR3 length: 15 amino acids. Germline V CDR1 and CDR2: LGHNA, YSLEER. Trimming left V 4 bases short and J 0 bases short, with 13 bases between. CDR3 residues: CASSRGTASSYEQYF. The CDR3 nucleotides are TGCGCCAGCAGCCGGGGGACGGCAAGCTCCTACGAGCAGTACTTC.

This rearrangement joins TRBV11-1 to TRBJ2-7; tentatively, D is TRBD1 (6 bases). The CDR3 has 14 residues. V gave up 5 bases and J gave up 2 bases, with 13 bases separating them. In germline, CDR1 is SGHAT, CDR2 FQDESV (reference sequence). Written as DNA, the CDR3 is TGTGCCAGCAGCAGCTACAGGGATGCCTACGAGCAGTACTTC. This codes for CASSSYRDAYEQYF.